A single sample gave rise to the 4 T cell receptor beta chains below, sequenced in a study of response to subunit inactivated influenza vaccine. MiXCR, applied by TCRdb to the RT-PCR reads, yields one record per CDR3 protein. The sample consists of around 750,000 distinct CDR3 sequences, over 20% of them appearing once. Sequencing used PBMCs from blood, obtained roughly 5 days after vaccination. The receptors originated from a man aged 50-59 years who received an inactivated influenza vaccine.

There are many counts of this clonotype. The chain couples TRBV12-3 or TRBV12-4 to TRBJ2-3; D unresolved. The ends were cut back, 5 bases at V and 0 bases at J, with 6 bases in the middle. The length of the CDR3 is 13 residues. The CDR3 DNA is TGTGCCAGCAGTCAGGTTAGCACAGATACGCAGTATTTT. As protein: CASSQVSTDTQYF.

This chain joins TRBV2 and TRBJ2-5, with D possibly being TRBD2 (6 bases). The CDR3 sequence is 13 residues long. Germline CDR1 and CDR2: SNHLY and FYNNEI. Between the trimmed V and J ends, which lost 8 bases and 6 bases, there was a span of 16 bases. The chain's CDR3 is CASGRGGMQTQYF. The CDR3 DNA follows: TGTGCCAGCGGGCGTGGAGGGATGCAGACCCAGTACTTC. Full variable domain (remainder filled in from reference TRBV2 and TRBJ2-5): EPEVTQTPSHQVTQMGQEVILRCVPISNHLYFYWYRQILGQKVEFLVSFYNNEISEKSEIFDDQFSVERPDGSNFTLKIRSTKLEDSAMYFCASGRGGMQTQYFGPGTRLLVL.

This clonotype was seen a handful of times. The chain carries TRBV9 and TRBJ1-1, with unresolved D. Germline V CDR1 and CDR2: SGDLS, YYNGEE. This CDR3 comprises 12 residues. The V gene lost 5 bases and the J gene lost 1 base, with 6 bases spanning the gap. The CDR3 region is CASRGTNTEAFF. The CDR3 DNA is TGTGCCAGCAGGGGAACGAACACTGAAGCTTTCTTT.

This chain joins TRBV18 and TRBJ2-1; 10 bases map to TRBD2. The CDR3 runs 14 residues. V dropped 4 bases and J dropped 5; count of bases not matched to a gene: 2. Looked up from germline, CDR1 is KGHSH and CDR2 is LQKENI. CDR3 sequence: CASSQTSGNNEQFF. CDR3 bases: TGTGCCAGCTCACAAACTAGCGGGAACAATGAGCAGTTCTTC.